This T cell receptor beta chain emerged from a study of metastatic and nonmetastatic thyroid tumors. As for the study in general: Repertoires from malignant and benign thyroid patients were compared across blood and tumor or nodule tissue.

Turning to this clone: Its antigen is undetermined. A junction boundary mismatches the germline segment, possibly from a read error.

Study-wide points: Patients with malignant thyroid tumors reportedly had significantly higher TCR beta diversity than those with benign nodules, in blood and tumor.

In the source study's methods: Differences in CDR3 between clinicopathological groups were drawn on to build a classifier intended to discriminate distant-metastatic papillary thyroid cancer patients. TCRdb recomputed clones from the PCR reads via MiXCR. It is TCRdb's table, rather than the study itself, that gives the V and J calls and clone size. The repertoire includes fewer than 50,000 clones, 16% of them detected once, and approximately 21% sits in the top ten. The CDR3 totals 14 residues. CDR1 SGHRS and CDR2 YFSETQ come from the germline V gene. Each patient came to thyroid surgery without any prior treatment (of any kind).

The chain combines TRBV5-1 with TRBJ2-3; D uncertain. Input material: blood. This TCR was sampled from a female donor with papillary thyroid cancer or a benign thyroid nodule (not recorded which). Some clones in this sample may be carry-over from other donors' samples. CDR3: CSSSFSEPSDTQYF. The CDR3 nucleotides are TGCTCCAGCAGCTTTTCAGAACCGTCGGATACGCAGTATTTT. Using reference TRBV5-1 and TRBJ2-3 for the parts outside the CDR3, the full variable domain is KAGVTQTPRYLIKTRGQQVTLSCSPISGHRSVSWYQQTPGQGLQFLFEYFSETQRNKGNFPGRFSGRQFSNSRSEMNVSTLELGDSALYLCSSSFSEPSDTQYFGPGTRLTVL.